This TCR beta chain is drawn from a study of CXCR3-negative and CXCR3-positive naive CD8 T cells (dated by TCRdb to about 2019). About the full investigation: In total, 120 million to 150 million TRB reads were obtained, which works out to roughly 1.5 +/- 0.3 million reads per library. Data from 11 donors, pooled across two independent experiments, went into the diversity and physicochemical repertoire analyses. For the TRBV-TRBJ cluster analysis, the naive subsets came from roughly 5 donors, while the memory cells came from 3 donors. Broader findings and caveats from the paper: Comparably high repertoire diversity was found in both naive subsets, whereas much lower repertoire diversity was found in memory CD8+ T cells. Because surface CD5, which has been linked to self-reactivity in mice, was comparable between naive subsets, TCR interaction strength was also inferred from TRB CDR3 physicochemical properties. TRBV-TRBJ usage was similar between naive CXCR3-negative and CXCR3-positive cells from the same donor, while memory cells showed distinct patterns. Compared with CXCR3-negative naive cells, CXCR3-positive naive cells had TRB CDR3s with higher hydrophobicity (lower Kidera factor 4), lower energy, and higher strength and volume indices. CXCR3 expression partially decreased after cryopreservation, so most assays used freshly isolated PBMCs.

This sample was sequenced with a NextSeq 550. The Human TCR Profiling Kit (MiLaboratory) was used to make UMI-labeled 5' RACE TRB cDNA libraries. The full amount of extracted RNA was used for cDNA synthesis, and the full amount of resulting cDNA was used for PCR amplification. Libraries were prepared in parallel with an identical number of PCR cycles. From the authors' description of their analysis: About 49,000 +/- 11,000 unique UMI-labeled TRB cDNA molecules per library were extracted with MIGEC and MiXCR, with at least two reads per UMI required. On average, each library contained about 40,000 +/- 10,000 functional in-frame TRB CDR3 nucleotide clonotypes without stop codons. Diversity metrics, including normalized Shannon-Wiener and Chao1, were computed in VDJtools after downsampling to 5000 UMI-labeled TRB molecules per sample. VDJtools was used to calculate clonotype-size-weighted physicochemical properties of the central five CDR3 residues, namely interaction energy, strength, volume and Kidera factor 4. Based on TCRdb reprocessing of the reads, there is one entry per CDR3 protein sequence, and DNA is missing. The V and J calls were determined by TCRdb, not by the authors. The table for this sample shows 90,000 to 100,000 distinct CDR3 sequences. The ten largest clones take up 0.85% to 1.4% of the sample.

Each CD8+ T cell subset was flow-sorted in triplicate, with about 320,000 cells per subset placed directly into RLT lysis buffer. To exclude memory contaminants, naive CD8+ T cells were stringently defined as CD45RO-CCR7+CD27+CD95-. Peripheral blood mononuclear cells were isolated from buffy coats by standard density gradient centrifugation. A FACSAria III was used to flow-sort naive CXCR3-negative and CXCR3-positive CD8+ T cells. Total RNA was extracted from sorted cells using an RNeasy Mini Kit. The CDR3 has 16 amino acids, counting the end cysteine and phenylalanine. DNA is not recorded here. The germline V gene sets CDR1 to SGHNT and CDR2 to YENEEA. Points on this clonotype: Its antigen remains undetermined.

Sample: naive CXCR3+ CD8+ T cells from blood. The cell subset or site label, as the study defines it: CD45RO-CCR7+CD27+CD95- naive CD8+ T cells expressing CXCR3 (TNR3+). Rearrangement joined TRBV11-3 to TRBJ2-1; the D call from TCRdb, TRBD2, cannot be confirmed without DNA. This receptor was obtained from a human donor in good health. Some clones in this sample may be carry-over from other donors' samples. The CDR3 reads CASLERGGTGWDEQFF.